Presented here are 9 T cell receptor beta chains from one specimen sequenced in a study of glioma-infiltrating T cells after dendritic cell vaccination. The method was immunoSEQ multiplex PCR; TCRdb's version includes in-frame clones alone and lacks a portion of them. Seen here are roughly 80,000 clones, roughly 84% observed once, and the top ten hold 2% to 2.5%. Time point specified: after dendritic cell vaccination, including at tumor progression/relapse. This specimen was blood, taken after dendritic cell vaccination. Receptors originate from a human donor with glioblastoma.

Only one count was recorded for this clone. The genes are TRBV14 and TRBJ1-6, with D perhaps TRBD1 (5 bases). V lost 1 base to trimming and J lost 9 bases, with 16 bases between them. The germline gives CDR1 SGHDN, CDR2 FVKESK. The CDR3 has 16 amino acids. The CDR3 sequence: CASSQVLGVLVSPLHF. The CDR3, as DNA: TGTGCCAGCAGCCAAGTTTTAGGGGTCTTGGTTTCACCCCTCCACTTT.

J is TRBJ2-1 and V is TRBV5-1, with D perhaps TRBD2 (5 bases). There are 16 residues in the CDR3. Germline V gene data show CDR1 as SGHRS and CDR2 as YFSETQ. Trimming shortened V by 4 bases and J by 2 bases, and 16 bases separated the two germline ends. The CDR3 bases are TGCGCCAGCAGCGGGGTTGCGCCAGCGGCCTACAATGAGCAGTTCTTC. Encoded protein: CASSGVAPAAYNEQFF. Looking up the rest from reference TRBV5-1 and TRBJ2-1 gives the full variable domain: KAGVTQTPRYLIKTRGQQVTLSCSPISGHRSVSWYQQTPGQGLQFLFEYFSETQRNKGNFPGRFSGRQFSNSRSEMNVSTLELGDSALYLCASSGVAPAAYNEQFFGPGTRLTVL.

The CDR3 loop reads CASSGQGTITQPQHF. CDR3 DNA sequence: TGTGCCAGCTCAGGACAGGGGACCATAACACAGCCCCAGCATTTT. The genes are TRBV18 and TRBJ1-5, with 9 bases that match TRBD1. This CDR3 comprises 15 residues. Looked up from germline, CDR1 is KGHSH and CDR2 is LQKENI. V was clipped by 5 bases and J by 7 bases; unmatched bases: 9.

This chain connects TRBV6-5 to TRBJ2-7; possibly TRBD2 for D (6 bases). The germline V and J ends were trimmed by 2 bases and 1 base, with 12 bases remaining between them. CDR3 length equals 15 residues. CDR1 MNHEY and CDR2 SVGAGI come from the germline V gene. The CDR3 spells CASSYEAGPSYEQYF. DNA for the CDR3: TGTGCCAGCAGTTACGAGGCGGGACCGTCCTACGAGCAGTACTTC.

This chain links TRBV5-6 with TRBJ2-1; perhaps TRBD2 as D (6 bases). CDR1 and CDR2 (germline): SGHDT, YYEEEE. V was cut by 5 bases and J by 0 bases, with 18 bases left in between. The CDR3 is 17 amino acids. The CDR3 loop is CASSPRRVKVSYNEQFF. In nucleotides, the CDR3 is TGTGCCAGCAGTCCCCGGAGGGTTAAAGTCTCCTACAATGAGCAGTTCTTC.

The CDR3 nucleotides are TGCGCCAGCAGCCAGATAGGACTAGCGGGAGACGAGCAGTACTTC. It yields the protein CASSQIGLAGDEQYF. The chain has TRBV4-1 and TRBJ2-7, with TRBD2 identical over 13 bases. This CDR3 has 15 residues. Germline loops: CDR1 MGHRA, CDR2 YSYEKL. The junction had 4 bases not matched to a gene; V was cut back by 3 bases and J by 5 bases.

The chain is built from TRBV6-5 and TRBJ1-4, with TRBD1 as a possible D gene (6 bases). Germline CDR1 is MNHEY and CDR2 is SVGAGI. The CDR3 covers 15 residues. V lost 8 bases to trimming and J lost 3 bases, with 16 bases between them. The CDR3 region has the DNA TGTGCCAGCGGGGACATCCAAGTGGCTAATGAAAAACTGTTTTTT. Residues: CASGDIQVANEKLFF.

V gene TRBV4-1 combines with J gene TRBJ1-1; D is undetermined. The ends were cut back, 4 bases at V and 1 base at J, with 13 bases in the middle. The V gene's germline CDR1 is MGHRA and CDR2 YSYEKL. The CDR3 consists of 15 residues. The CDR3 region has the DNA TGCGCCAGCAGCCCATATAACGGTCGGAACACTGAAGCTTTCTTT. Protein product: CASSPYNGRNTEAFF.

The chain carries TRBV11-2 and TRBJ2-7, with D possibly being TRBD1 (5 bases). The CDR3 extends over 13 amino acids. V was shortened by 4 bases and J by 2 bases, with 9 bases between the two germline ends. From germline, CDR1 is SGHAT and CDR2 FQNNGV. The CDR3, as DNA: TGTGCCAGCAGCTGGACAATCACCTACGAGCAGTACTTC. Translation gives CASSWTITYEQYF.